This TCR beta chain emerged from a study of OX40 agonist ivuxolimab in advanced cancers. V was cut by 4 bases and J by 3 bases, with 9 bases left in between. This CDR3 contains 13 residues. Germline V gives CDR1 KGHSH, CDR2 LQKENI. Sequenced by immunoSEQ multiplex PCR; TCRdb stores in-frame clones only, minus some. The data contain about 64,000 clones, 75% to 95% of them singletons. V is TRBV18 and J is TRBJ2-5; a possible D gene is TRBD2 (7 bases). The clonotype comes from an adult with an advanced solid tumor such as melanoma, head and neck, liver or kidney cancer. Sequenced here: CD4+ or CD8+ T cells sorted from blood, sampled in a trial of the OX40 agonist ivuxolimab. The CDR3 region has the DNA TGTGCCAGCTCACGAGGGGGGGAAGAGACCCAGTACTTC. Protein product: CASSRGGEETQYF.